These 15 T cell receptor beta chains originate from one sample sequenced in a study of blood T cell repertoires in COVID-19. Assay used: immunoSEQ multiplex PCR; TCRdb lists only in-frame clones, some missing. The sample lists some 29,000 clones, approximately 88% occurring once. Specimen: peripheral blood. The receptor set was obtained from a human donor in a cohort sampled during active COVID-19.

DNA for the CDR3: TGTGCCAGCAGTACCACGACAGGCCTAGCCTACGAGCAGTACTTC. It specifies CASSTTTGLAYEQYF. The J gene is TRBJ2-7, the V gene TRBV6-5, with a tentative D call TRBD1 (6 bases). The germline V gene has CDR1 MNHEY and CDR2 SVGAGI. V dropped 5 bases and J dropped 2 bases, with 16 bases sitting between them. This CDR3 is 15 amino acids long.

The chain carries TRBV7-2 and TRBJ1-2; D not certain. This CDR3 is 14 amino acids long. CDR1 and CDR2 (germline): SGHTA, FQGNSA. V lost 8 bases and J lost 3, with 16 bases in between. In DNA, the CDR3 is TGTGCCAGCGGAGTTAGACCGAACGACTATGGCTACACCTTC. Protein: CASGVRPNDYGYTF.

The V and J genes are TRBV13 and TRBJ2-2; D uncertain. V lost 0 bases, J lost 1 base, and 6 bases lay in between. Germline V gene sequence: CDR1 PRHDT, CDR2 FYEKMQ (reference sequence). CDR3 length: 15 residues. The CDR3 loop reads CASSLGAGNTGELFF. The CDR3 DNA follows: TGTGCCAGCAGCTTAGGGGCAGGGAACACCGGGGAGCTGTTTTTT.

V is TRBV3-1 (or the pseudogene TRBV3-2) and J is TRBJ2-7; a weak D match, TRBD2 (6 bases). V lost 4 bases to trimming and J lost 3 bases, with 13 bases between them. This CDR3 region has 14 residues. CDR1 is LGHDT, CDR2 YNNKEL, per germline (reference sequence). Written as DNA, the CDR3 is TGTGCCAGCAGCCCGGCGGGGCCGTTCTACGAGCAGTACTTC. Amino acids: CASSPAGPFYEQYF.

The chain is built from TRBV7-8 and TRBJ1-4; 9 bases map to TRBD1. Unmatched junction bases numbered 15, after V lost 5 bases and J lost 8 bases. Looked up from germline, CDR1 is SGHVS and CDR2 is FQNEAQ. The CDR3 spans 17 residues. The CDR3 bases are TGTGCCAGCAGCCCACAATATTACAGGGGGCGAGTAGAAAAACTGTTTTTT. Its translation is CASSPQYYRGRVEKLFF.

The chain uses TRBV9 and TRBJ2-7; TRBD1 is a possible D gene (5 bases). Germline CDR1 and CDR2: SGDLS and YYNGEE. V dropped 4 bases and J dropped 2 bases, with 13 bases sitting between them. The CDR3 has 14 amino acids. The CDR3 DNA sequence: TGTGCCAGCAGCCGTGACAGCCAGACCTACGAGCAGTACTTC. As protein: CASSRDSQTYEQYF.

This clone was counted a single time. The chain couples TRBV4-1 to TRBJ2-5; 7 bases line up with TRBD1. Germline V gene data show CDR1 as MGHRA and CDR2 as YSYEKL. This CDR3 contains 16 residues. V lost 3 bases, J lost 5 bases, and 12 bases stayed unmatched. CDR3 nucleotides: TGCGCCAGCAGCCATGGCACCAGGGGGTGGGGGGAGACCCAGTACTTC. Translation gives CASSHGTRGWGETQYF.

Here the CDR3 reads CASRERQGQGETQYF. The DNA for the CDR3 is TGTGCCAGCAGGGAACGACAGGGCCAAGGGGAGACCCAGTACTTC. The rearrangement uses TRBV2 and TRBJ2-5, with 7 nucleotides matching TRBD1. CDR3 size: 15 residues. Germline V lookup: CDR1 SNHLY, CDR2 FYNNEI. Trimming took 6 bases from V and 5 from J; bases not matched to a gene: 12.

This clone occurred a few times. The V and J genes are TRBV4-2 and TRBJ1-5; possibly TRBD1 for D (6 bases). V was cut by 1 base and J by 3 bases, with 13 bases left in between. CDR3 length: 16 residues. Per the germline V gene, CDR1 is LGHNA and CDR2 is YNFKEQ. In DNA form, the CDR3 reads TGTGCCAGCAGCCAAGGCCCCGGGACATTCAATCAGCCCCAGCATTTT. This translates into CASSQGPGTFNQPQHF.

The chain employs TRBV3-1 (or the pseudogene TRBV3-2) and TRBJ2-5; 9 nucleotides agree with TRBD1. CDR1 LGHDT and CDR2 YNNKEL come from the germline V gene (reference sequence). CDR3 length: 20 amino acids. With 2 bases clipped from V and 7 bases from J, the junction kept 23 bases outside the gene matches. CDR3 residues: CASSQSDRGGRRLGRGTQYF. CDR3 nucleotides: TGTGCCAGCAGCCAATCGGACAGGGGAGGGCGTAGATTGGGTCGGGGGACCCAGTACTTC.

The chain joins TRBV10-2 to TRBJ2-7, with TRBD1 matching over 7 bases. With V trimmed by 8 bases and J by 0 bases, 7 bases remained unmatched. Germline lookup yields CDR1 WSHSY and CDR2 SAAADI. The CDR3 is made up of 14 amino acids. The CDR3 reads CASPGQVSSYEQYF. The CDR3 DNA sequence: TGCGCCAGCCCCGGACAGGTTAGCTCCTACGAGCAGTACTTC.

J is TRBJ2-1 and V is TRBV6-5; 8 nucleotides agree with TRBD1. After removal of 1 base from V and 7 bases from J, the junction contained 3 bases not matched to a gene. Per germline, CDR1 MNHEY and CDR2 SVGAGI. This CDR3 spans 14 amino acids. The CDR3 DNA follows: TGTGCCAGCAGTTACTATACAGGGGGAAATGAGCAGTTCTTC. This translates into CASSYYTGGNEQFF.

This clone was detected only a few times. The DNA for the CDR3 is TGTGCCAGCAGTACCGGGACTAGCGGGGAGACCCAGTACTTC. It yields the protein CASSTGTSGETQYF. The chain employs TRBV2 and TRBJ2-5, with 12 bases matching TRBD2. V lost 5 bases and J lost 5; bases outside the gene matches: 3. This CDR3 spans 14 amino acids. CDR1 is SNHLY and CDR2 is FYNNEI in the germline V gene.

The chain joins TRBV7-2 to TRBJ2-2; D is uncertain. The V gene's germline CDR1 is SGHTA and CDR2 FQGNSA. The CDR3 contains 15 residues. V was pared by 0 bases and J by 0 bases, with 5 bases between. The DNA for the CDR3 is TGTGCCAGCAGCTTAGCTTATACGAACACCGGGGAGCTGTTTTTT. As protein: CASSLAYTNTGELFF.

This clone is medium-sized in the sample. The V and J genes are TRBV6-5 and TRBJ2-2, with a possible D match to TRBD2 (5 bases). Germline V CDR1 and CDR2: MNHEY, SVGAGI. The CDR3 sequence is 12 residues long. The V end was cut by 10 bases, the J end by 1 base, with 7 bases between. The CDR3 region is CATEGNTGELFF. The CDR3 coding sequence is TGTGCCACCGAGGGGAACACCGGGGAGCTGTTTTTT.